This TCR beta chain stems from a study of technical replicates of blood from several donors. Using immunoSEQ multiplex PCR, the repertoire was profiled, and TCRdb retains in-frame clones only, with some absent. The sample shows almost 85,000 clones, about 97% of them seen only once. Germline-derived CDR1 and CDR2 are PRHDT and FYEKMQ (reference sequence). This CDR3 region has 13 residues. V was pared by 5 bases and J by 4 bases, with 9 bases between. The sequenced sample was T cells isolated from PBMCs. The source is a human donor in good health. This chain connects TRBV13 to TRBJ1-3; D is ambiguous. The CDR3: CASSTIRGNTIYF. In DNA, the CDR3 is TGTGCCAGCAGCACGATCAGGGGAAACACCATATATTTT.